These 11 T cell receptor beta chains originate from one sample sequenced in a study of shared clonotypes between healthy human individuals. Selected positively for CCR7 and CD45RO-negative, naive CD8 cells excluded terminally differentiated effector memory CD45RA+ cells. Assay used: immunoSEQ multiplex PCR; TCRdb lists only in-frame clones, some missing. The sample consists of about 870,000 clones, almost 95% of them appearing once. The material sequenced was naive CD8+ T cells sorted from blood. The receptors originated from a man aged 30 to 45 in good health.

The chain is built from TRBV5-6 and TRBJ2-2, with no clear D. Germline V gives CDR1 SGHDT, CDR2 YYEEEE. The CDR3 sequence is 11 residues long. V lost 1 base and J 6 bases, leaving 1 base between the germline ends. CDR3 coding DNA: TGTGCCAGCAGCTTGTCCGGGGAGCTGTTTTTT. Protein: CASSLSGELFF.

Comment on this clone: Relative to the germline gene, one junction end is altered; a read error may explain this. The genes are TRBV10-2 and TRBJ2-3; possible D gene TRBD2, 5 bases. The V gene's germline CDR1 is WSHSY and CDR2 SAAADI. This CDR3 is 13 amino acids long. The CDR3 nucleotides are TGCGCCAGCAGTGAGGGCGGGCTGTATAATCCCGCTTTT. Translation gives CASSEGGLYNPAF.

The table lists this clone with a few counts. The chain couples TRBV28 to TRBJ2-3; TRBD2 matches at 8 bases. The CDR3 spans 17 residues. J lost 6 bases, V lost 1 base, and 12 bases had no gene match. Germline CDR1 reads MDHEN; CDR2 reads SYDVKM. The CDR3 loop reads CASSLSRLAMNSDTQYF. CDR3 nucleotides: TGTGCCAGCAGTTTATCCCGACTAGCGATGAATTCTGATACGCAGTATTTT. The variable domain in full, completed from reference TRBV28 and TRBJ2-3, reads DVKVTQSSRYLVKRTGEKVFLECVQDMDHENMFWYRQDPGLGLRLIYFSYDVKMKEKGDIPEGYSVSREKKERFSLILESASTNQTSMYLCASSLSRLAMNSDTQYFGPGTRLTVL.

V is TRBV30 and J is TRBJ1-5, with D uncertain. CDR1 and CDR2 from the germline V gene are GTSNPN and SVGIG (reference sequence). V was pared by 2 bases and J by 2 bases, with 10 bases between. The CDR3 runs 14 residues. As DNA, the CDR3 is TGTGCCTGGAGTTTAAGGGCCGGCAATCAGCCCCAGCATTTT. This translates into CAWSLRAGNQPQHF.

The genes are TRBV18 and TRBJ2-1; D could derive from TRBD1 or TRBD2 (5 bases each). Germline CDR1 and CDR2: KGHSH and LQKENI. This CDR3 spans 15 amino acids. V lost 9 bases and J 3 bases, leaving 18 bases between the germline ends. The CDR3 nucleotides are TGTGCCAGTCAACCGGGGCAGGACAACTACAATGAGCAGTTCTTC. This gives the protein CASQPGQDNYNEQFF.

J is TRBJ2-1 and V is TRBV27, with 9 bases matching TRBD2. CDR3 size: 15 residues. Germline V gene lookup returns CDR1 MNHEY and CDR2 SMNVEV (reference sequence). Trimming at V came to 6 bases and at J to 4 bases, leaving 7 bases not matched to a gene. This CDR3 reads CASSLSGRPYNEQFF. DNA for the CDR3: TGTGCCAGCAGCCTTAGCGGGAGACCTTACAATGAGCAGTTCTTC.

J is TRBJ1-1 and V is TRBV6-5; TRBD1 might be the D (6 bases). V shed 0 bases and J shed 5 bases, with 13 bases lying between them. Germline V gene data show CDR1 as MNHEY and CDR2 as SVGAGI. The CDR3 sequence is 15 residues long. The CDR3 region has the DNA TGTGCCAGCAGTTACTCTCCAGGGGAGTGGACTGAAGCTTTCTTT. Its translation: CASSYSPGEWTEAFF.

The chain carries TRBV30 and TRBJ2-7; 9 bases match TRBD2. This CDR3 is 13 amino acids long. Germline V CDR1 and CDR2: GTSNPN, SVGIG (reference sequence). V gave up 5 bases and J gave up 3 bases; unmatched junction bases: 5. CDR3 loop: CAWGSGSIYEQYF. In nucleotides, the CDR3 is TGTGCCTGGGGTAGCGGGAGTATCTACGAGCAGTACTTC. The complete variable domain, with remaining parts taken from reference TRBV30 and TRBJ2-7, reads SQTIHQWPATLVQPVGSPLSLECTVEGTSNPNLYWYRQAAGRGLQLLFYSVGIGQISSEVPQNLSASRPQDRQFILSSKKLLLSDSGFYLCAWGSGSIYEQYFGPGTRLTVT.

The chain carries TRBV5-5 and TRBJ1-5; no firm D call. There are 14 residues in the CDR3. Per germline, CDR1 SGHKS and CDR2 YYEKEE (reference sequence). V was clipped by 1 base and J by 0 bases, with 5 bases between them. The CDR3 loop reads CASSLWDSNQPQHF. Written as DNA, the CDR3 is TGTGCCAGCAGCTTGTGGGATAGCAATCAGCCCCAGCATTTT.

The chain combines TRBV7-6 with TRBJ1-1; D is ambiguous. This CDR3 contains 12 residues. CDR1 is SGHVS and CDR2 is FNYEAQ in the germline V gene. Trimming pared 4 bases from V and 8 bases from J, leaving 11 bases between. The chain's CDR3 is CASSSLSREAFF. The CDR3 nucleotides are TGTGCCAGCAGCTCCCTTAGTAGGGAAGCTTTCTTT.

CDR3 bases: TGCGCCAGCAGCGCGAGGGAGCAGGGGACCACTGAAGCTTTCTTT. This encodes CASSAREQGTTEAFF. V usage is TRBV5-1 and J usage is TRBJ1-1; a weak D match, TRBD1 (6 bases). V lost 4 bases and J lost 4, with 17 bases in between. The germline V gene encodes CDR1 SGHRS and CDR2 YFSETQ. The CDR3 is made up of 15 amino acids.